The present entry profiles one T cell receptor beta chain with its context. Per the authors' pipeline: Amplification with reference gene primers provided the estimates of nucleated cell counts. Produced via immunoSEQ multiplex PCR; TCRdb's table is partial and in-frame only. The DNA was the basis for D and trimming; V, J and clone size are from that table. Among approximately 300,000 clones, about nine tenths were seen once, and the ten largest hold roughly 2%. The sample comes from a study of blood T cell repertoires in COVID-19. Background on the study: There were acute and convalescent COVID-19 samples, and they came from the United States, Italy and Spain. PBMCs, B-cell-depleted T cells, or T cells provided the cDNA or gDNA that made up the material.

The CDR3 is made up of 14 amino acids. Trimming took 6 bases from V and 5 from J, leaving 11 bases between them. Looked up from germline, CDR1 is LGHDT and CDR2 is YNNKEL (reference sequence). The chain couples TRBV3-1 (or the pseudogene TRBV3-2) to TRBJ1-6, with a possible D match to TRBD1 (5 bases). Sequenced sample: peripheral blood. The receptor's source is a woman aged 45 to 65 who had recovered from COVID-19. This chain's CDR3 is CASRQGADNSPLHF. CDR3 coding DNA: TGTGCCAGCAGGCAGGGCGCCGATAATTCACCCCTCCACTTT.